This is a list of T cell receptor beta chains from one sample in a study of OX40 agonist ivuxolimab in advanced cancers. Data came from immunoSEQ multiplex PCR; TCRdb stores just in-frame clones and leaves some out. There are over 30,000 clones in the sample; approximately 82% occur only once, and about 1.8% lies in the top ten. The material sequenced was CD4+ or CD8+ T cells sorted from blood, taken in a trial of the OX40 agonist ivuxolimab. These receptors all stem from an adult with an advanced solid tumor such as melanoma, head and neck, liver or kidney cancer. Both conserved end residues are part of each CDR3. The D gene is left open where the match is weak. Expanded clones are given a class, and other clones once, few, many or no size at all.

j_call: TRBJ2-7; v_call: TRBV2; clone_size: NA; d_call: NA; cdr3_nt: TGTGCCAGCAGTCCTCCCCCGGCTGTTTCCGAGCAGTACTTC; cdr3_aa: CASSPPPAVSEQYF
j_call: TRBJ2-5; v_call: TRBV5-6; clone_size: NA; d_call: TRBD1; cdr3_nt: TGTGCCAGCAGCGCCTACGCCAGGGGGGAGACCCAGTACTTC; cdr3_aa: CASSAYARGETQYF
j_call: TRBJ1-1; v_call: TRBV6-6; clone_size: NA; d_call: NA; cdr3_nt: TGTGCCGCGCGGATGGAGCTCATGAACACTGAAGCTTTCTTT; cdr3_aa: CAARMELMNTEAFF
j_call: TRBJ1-1; v_call: TRBV5-6; clone_size: NA; d_call: NA; cdr3_nt: TGTGCCAGCAGCCCGGTGGGGGCCTCTGAAGCTTTCTTT; cdr3_aa: CASSPVGASEAFF
j_call: TRBJ2-3; v_call: TRBV19; clone_size: few; d_call: TRBD1; cdr3_nt: TGTGCCAGTAGGCCAGACCCGGACAGGGACACAGATACGCAGTATTTT; cdr3_aa: CASRPDPDRDTDTQYF
j_call: TRBJ1-6; v_call: TRBV7-5; clone_size: NA; d_call: NA; cdr3_nt: TGTGCCAGAAGCTTACTCAGGCACAGCGGGATGTGTTCACCCCTCCACTTT; cdr3_aa: CARSLLRHSGMCSPLHF
j_call: TRBJ2-5; v_call: TRBV19; clone_size: NA; d_call: TRBD2; cdr3_nt: TGTGCCAGTACCTCCGGTGGGGGGGTTGACCAGTACTTC; cdr3_aa: CASTSGGGVDQYF
j_call: TRBJ2-7; v_call: TRBV7-2; clone_size: NA; d_call: NA; cdr3_nt: TGTGCCAGCAGCTTCGGCGGAGCCCCCGAGCAGTACTTC; cdr3_aa: CASSFGGAPEQYF
j_call: TRBJ1-6; v_call: TRBV7-2; clone_size: NA; d_call: TRBD1; cdr3_nt: TGTGCCAGCAGCTTAATAGGACAGGGATTTGATTCACCCCTCCACTTT; cdr3_aa: CASSLIGQGFDSPLHF
j_call: TRBJ1-4; v_call: TRBV18; clone_size: NA; d_call: NA; cdr3_nt: TGTGCCAGCTCAGCCGCCCGGCGGGGGAGTGAAAAACTGTTTTTT; cdr3_aa: CASSAARRGSEKLFF
j_call: TRBJ1-3; v_call: TRBV5-6; clone_size: NA; d_call: NA; cdr3_nt: TGTGCCAGCAGTAGCAGGGGTTTTACTGGAAACACCATATATTTT; cdr3_aa: CASSSRGFTGNTIYF
j_call: TRBJ2-1; v_call: TRBV2; clone_size: NA; d_call: NA; cdr3_nt: TGTGCCAGCAGTGAAGGGACTACAGTTTCTGAGCAGTTCTTC; cdr3_aa: CASSEGTTVSEQFF
j_call: TRBJ2-7; v_call: TRBV2; clone_size: NA; d_call: NA; cdr3_nt: TGTGCCAGTAAACGACAGATAAGTAGCTACGAGCAGTACTTC; cdr3_aa: CASKRQISSYEQYF
j_call: TRBJ2-3; v_call: TRBV11-3; clone_size: NA; d_call: NA; cdr3_nt: TGTGCCAGCAGCTTAGCAGGAGATACGCAGTATTTT; cdr3_aa: CASSLAGDTQYF
j_call: TRBJ1-3; v_call: TRBV5-1; clone_size: NA; d_call: NA; cdr3_nt: TGCGCCAGCAGCTTGGCAGGCTCTGGAAACACCATATATTTT; cdr3_aa: CASSLAGSGNTIYF
j_call: TRBJ2-7; v_call: TRBV11-2; clone_size: once; d_call: NA; cdr3_nt: TGTGCCAGCAGCTTAGAGAGGGTGGGCTACGAGCAGTACTTC; cdr3_aa: CASSLERVGYEQYF
j_call: TRBJ1-2; v_call: TRBV29-1; clone_size: NA; d_call: NA; cdr3_nt: TGCAGCGTACCGAACGGACAGACTAGAAACTCGGCTCTATTCAATGGCTACACCTTC; cdr3_aa: CSVPNGQTRNSALFNGYTF
j_call: TRBJ1-4; v_call: TRBV18; clone_size: NA; d_call: NA; cdr3_nt: TGTGCCAGCTCACCGTCGCTGGCTAATGGAAAACTGTTTTTT; cdr3_aa: CASSPSLANGKLFF
j_call: TRBJ1-6; v_call: TRBV18; clone_size: NA; d_call: NA; cdr3_nt: TGTGCCAGCTCCCCACGGAACACTGCCTATAATTCACCCCTCCACTTT; cdr3_aa: CASSPRNTAYNSPLHF
j_call: TRBJ1-1; v_call: TRBV10-2; clone_size: NA; d_call: NA; cdr3_nt: TGCGCCAGCAGTGAGTCGTTATCTACAGTGGACAGAAACACTGAAGCTTTCTTT; cdr3_aa: CASSESLSTVDRNTEAFF
j_call: TRBJ2-3; v_call: TRBV29-1; clone_size: NA; d_call: TRBD2; cdr3_nt: TGCAGCGTCGCCGGACTAGCGGGGATAAGAGATACGCAGTATTTT; cdr3_aa: CSVAGLAGIRDTQYF
j_call: TRBJ2-5; v_call: TRBV7-2; clone_size: NA; d_call: TRBD2; cdr3_nt: TGTGCCAGCAGCTTAGGGGCTAGCGGGGGGCAGAAGACCCAGTACTTC; cdr3_aa: CASSLGASGGQKTQYF
j_call: TRBJ1-2; v_call: TRBV11-2; clone_size: few; d_call: NA; cdr3_nt: TGTGCCAGCAGCTTAGGGCGACAGCACTATGGCTACACCTTC; cdr3_aa: CASSLGRQHYGYTF
j_call: TRBJ1-6; v_call: TRBV5-1; clone_size: few; d_call: TRBD1; cdr3_nt: TGCGCCAGCAGCTTACAGGGGCTGAGCTCACCCCTCCACTTT; cdr3_aa: CASSLQGLSSPLHF
j_call: TRBJ2-5; v_call: TRBV19; clone_size: NA; d_call: NA; cdr3_nt: TGTGCCAGTAGTATACTAGGCAGTGGGGAGACCCAGTACTTC; cdr3_aa: CASSILGSGETQYF
j_call: TRBJ1-2; v_call: TRBV2; clone_size: NA; d_call: NA; cdr3_nt: TGTGCCAGCAAGGGAGGTGCTGGCGGCTACACCTTC; cdr3_aa: CASKGGAGGYTF
j_call: TRBJ1-6; v_call: TRBV9; clone_size: NA; d_call: TRBD1; cdr3_nt: TGTGCCAGCAGCGCAGGACAGGGAGGCAACTCACCCCTCCACTTT; cdr3_aa: CASSAGQGGNSPLHF
j_call: TRBJ1-1; v_call: TRBV5-1; clone_size: NA; d_call: TRBD1; cdr3_nt: TGCGCCAGCAGTTCGAACAGGGGGTACACTGAAGCTTTCTTT; cdr3_aa: CASSSNRGYTEAFF
j_call: TRBJ1-1; v_call: TRBV21-1; clone_size: NA; d_call: NA; cdr3_nt: TGTGCCAGCAGCCCATGGACAGGGCCGAACACTGAAGCTTTCTTT; cdr3_aa: CASSPWTGPNTEAFF
j_call: TRBJ1-3; v_call: TRBV29-1; clone_size: few; d_call: NA; cdr3_nt: TGCAGCGTTGTACAGGGCTCTGGAAACACCATATATTTT; cdr3_aa: CSVVQGSGNTIYF
j_call: TRBJ2-3; v_call: TRBV10-1; clone_size: NA; d_call: NA; cdr3_nt: TGCGCCAGCAGCGCTAGCGTGGATACGCAGTATTTT; cdr3_aa: CASSASVDTQYF
j_call: TRBJ1-1; v_call: TRBV7-8; clone_size: NA; d_call: TRBD1; cdr3_nt: TGTGCCAGCAGCCCCCGGGACAGGGTGAACACTGAAGCTTTCTTT; cdr3_aa: CASSPRDRVNTEAFF
j_call: TRBJ2-3; v_call: TRBV5-1; clone_size: medium-sized; d_call: NA; cdr3_nt: TGCGCCAGCAGCCTTCCGACAGGCAGCACAGATACGCAGTATTTT; cdr3_aa: CASSLPTGSTDTQYF
j_call: TRBJ2-7; v_call: TRBV7-9; clone_size: NA; d_call: NA; cdr3_nt: TGTGCCAGCATGAGCGGGACACCTGGCTTCTACGAGCAGTACTTC; cdr3_aa: CASMSGTPGFYEQYF
j_call: TRBJ2-7; v_call: TRBV2; clone_size: NA; d_call: NA; cdr3_nt: TGTGCCAGCAGAGGGGCAGCATACGAGCAGTACTTC; cdr3_aa: CASRGAAYEQYF
j_call: TRBJ2-7; v_call: TRBV4-1; clone_size: NA; d_call: NA; cdr3_nt: TGCGCCAGCAGCCAAGATCAGAGACAGAATTTCTACGAGCAGTACTTC; cdr3_aa: CASSQDQRQNFYEQYF
j_call: TRBJ2-4; v_call: TRBV6-5; clone_size: NA; d_call: NA; cdr3_nt: TGTGCCAGCAGTTACGGACAGTGGGAAAACATTCAGTACTTC; cdr3_aa: CASSYGQWENIQYF
j_call: TRBJ1-5; v_call: TRBV2; clone_size: NA; d_call: NA; cdr3_nt: TGTGCCAGCAGGGGGGCCGGGGGCAATCAGCCCCAGCATTTT; cdr3_aa: CASRGAGGNQPQHF
j_call: TRBJ2-7; v_call: TRBV10-3; clone_size: NA; d_call: NA; cdr3_nt: TGTGCCATCAAAAGACAACAGGGACCCTACGAGCAGTACTTC; cdr3_aa: CAIKRQQGPYEQYF
j_call: TRBJ1-6; v_call: TRBV29-1; clone_size: NA; d_call: TRBD1; cdr3_nt: TGCAGCGTTGCGGACAGGGAGGGTTCACCCCTCCACTTT; cdr3_aa: CSVADREGSPLHF
j_call: TRBJ2-5; v_call: TRBV7-2; clone_size: NA; d_call: NA; cdr3_nt: TGTGCCAGCAGCCCACAGGAGACCCAGTACTTC; cdr3_aa: CASSPQETQYF
j_call: TRBJ1-2; v_call: TRBV9; clone_size: NA; d_call: TRBD1; cdr3_nt: TGTGCCAGCAGCGTAGAGGGGGCCACCTATGGCTACACCTTC; cdr3_aa: CASSVEGATYGYTF
j_call: TRBJ1-2; v_call: TRBV7-2; clone_size: NA; d_call: NA; cdr3_nt: TGTGCCAGCAGCTTAGTGCCTAACTATGGCTACACCTTC; cdr3_aa: CASSLVPNYGYTF
j_call: TRBJ2-1; v_call: TRBV5-1; clone_size: NA; d_call: NA; cdr3_nt: TGCGCCAGCAGCCGGCTGGACCTTAGCTCCTACAATGAGCAGTTCTTC; cdr3_aa: CASSRLDLSSYNEQFF
j_call: TRBJ2-2; v_call: TRBV7-9; clone_size: once; d_call: NA; cdr3_nt: TGTGCCAGCAGCTCCTACCGTGGCACCGGGGAGCTGTTTTTT; cdr3_aa: CASSSYRGTGELFF
j_call: TRBJ2-5; v_call: TRBV2; clone_size: few; d_call: NA; cdr3_nt: TGTGCCAGCAGTGAACTCCTGGAGACCCAGTACTTC; cdr3_aa: CASSELLETQYF